This T cell receptor (beta chain) originates from a study of patients and donors after allogeneic stem cell transplantation. Within the sample, this clonotype is medium-sized. Germline trimming cut 4 bases from V and 4 bases from J; bases unmatched to any gene: 9. Germline loops: CDR1 SEHNR, CDR2 FQNEAQ (reference sequence). The CDR3 is made up of 16 amino acids. Using its own MiXCR run on the RT-PCR reads, TCRdb lists one record per CDR3 protein. The data hold about 2,600 distinct CDR3 sequences, with around a sixth observed a single time. This clonotype originated in a human donor who was either an allogeneic HSCT recipient or a stem cell or donor lymphocyte infusion donor (not recorded which). It is not recorded whose cells these are; they may come from a transplant donor. The V call is TRBV7-9, the J call TRBJ2-1; 8 nucleotides agree with TRBD2. The specimen was blood, either unsorted or a sorted T cell fraction (not recorded which). The DNA for the CDR3 is TGTGCCAGCAGCTCCGCAGCTAGCGGGCCTTACAATGAGCAGTTCTTC. Encoded protein: CASSSAASGPYNEQFF.